This passage covers 5 T cell receptor beta chains from one sample sequenced in a study of blood T cell repertoires in COVID-19. Generated by immunoSEQ multiplex PCR, the TCRdb table keeps only in-frame clones and is missing some. The sample lists 200,000 to 250,000 clones, around 82% occurring once. Sequencing was carried out using peripheral blood. The receptors stem from a woman aged 70-85 years with acute or convalescent COVID-19.

This sequence joins TRBV30 and TRBJ1-2; the match to TRBD1 covers 8 bases. Germline loops: CDR1 GTSNPN, CDR2 SVGIG (reference sequence). CDR3 length: 14 amino acids. V lost 3 bases and J lost 4; bases outside the gene matches: 7. The CDR3 DNA is TGTGCCTGGAGGCTTACAGGGGGGAGCTATGGCTACACCTTC. The encoded protein is CAWRLTGGSYGYTF.

The chain combines TRBV5-1 with TRBJ2-7; the D gene is possibly TRBD1 (6 bases). Trimming removed 0 bases from V and 2 bases from J, with 15 bases in between. The germline V gene has CDR1 SGHRS and CDR2 YFSETQ. The CDR3 spans 16 residues. CDR3 sequence: CASSLAPGQTTYEQYF. The CDR3 DNA follows: TGCGCCAGCAGCTTGGCCCCTGGACAGACAACCTACGAGCAGTACTTC.

The chain is built from TRBV18 and TRBJ2-7, with D possibly matching TRBD2 (5 bases). V lost 8 bases to trimming and J lost 3 bases, with 20 bases between them. The CDR3 runs to 15 residues. Germline V gene sequence: CDR1 KGHSH, CDR2 LQKENI. CDR3 sequence (DNA): TGTGCCAGCCCTCCTTGTCCCGAGGAGGTCTACGAGCAGTACTTC. Its protein product is CASPPCPEEVYEQYF.

This chain uses TRBV19 with TRBJ2-2; possibly TRBD1 for D (7 bases). Looked up from germline, CDR1 is LNHDA and CDR2 is SQIVND (reference sequence). The V end lost 1 base, the J end lost 6 bases, and 12 bases lay between the germline ends. The CDR3 extends over 15 amino acids. CDR3 in amino acids: CASSIAQGGAGELFF. The CDR3, as DNA: TGTGCCAGTAGTATAGCCCAGGGGGGAGCCGGGGAGCTGTTTTTT.

This chain links TRBV6-5 with TRBJ1-5; TRBD1 agrees at 7 bases. The length of the CDR3 is 13 residues. Trimming at V came to 6 bases and at J to 5 bases, leaving 4 bases not matched to a gene. Germline CDR1 is MNHEY and CDR2 is SVGAGI. Here the CDR3 reads CASRGGVDQPQHF. In DNA, the CDR3 is TGTGCCAGCAGAGGGGGCGTGGATCAGCCCCAGCATTTT.